Below are 21 T cell receptor beta chains sequenced from a single sample in a study of cytomegalovirus exposure and HLA in healthy donors. PCR was performed using 60 Vbeta and 13 Jbeta primers. The method was immunoSEQ multiplex PCR; TCRdb's version includes in-frame clones alone and lacks a portion of them. Altogether about 140,000 clones are present, over 50% being singletons, with the ten largest covering over 1.5%. The sequenced sample consisted of PBMCs. The receptors shown here come from a human donor in good health.

This chain joins TRBV7-9 and TRBJ2-7, with D maybe TRBD1 (5 bases). The V gene lost 3 bases and the J gene lost 7 bases, with 13 bases spanning the gap. This CDR3 contains 13 residues. Looked up from germline, CDR1 is SEHNR and CDR2 is FQNEAQ (reference sequence). For the CDR3, the DNA is TGTGCCAGCAGCTTCATGAAGGGGCTTGAGCAGTACTTC. Translated, it gives CASSFMKGLEQYF.

This clone came up a few times. The chain is built from TRBV4-1 and TRBJ1-3; D not resolved. V shed 5 bases and J shed 0 bases, with 17 bases lying between them. The CDR3 contains 17 residues. Looked up from germline, CDR1 is MGHRA and CDR2 is YSYEKL. CDR3 in DNA: TGCGCCAGCAGCTCCCCCGTTGAGGGTCTCTCTGGAAACACCATATATTTT. Its translation: CASSSPVEGLSGNTIYF.

The chain recombines TRBV14 with TRBJ2-3; a weak D match, TRBD2 (6 bases). In germline, CDR1 is SGHDN, CDR2 FVKESK. V lost 1 base and J lost 4, with 12 bases in between. The CDR3 is 15 amino acids. The DNA of the CDR3 is TGTGCCAGCAGCCAAGCTGGCCTAGCGCCAGATACGCAGTATTTT. This codes for CASSQAGLAPDTQYF.

The chain uses TRBV10-3 and TRBJ2-1; a possible D gene is TRBD1 (5 bases). Trimming removed 0 bases from V and 8 bases from J, with 8 bases in between. The CDR3 sequence is 13 residues long. CDR1 ENHRY and CDR2 SYGVKD come from the germline V gene. CDR3 nucleotide sequence: TGTGCCATCAGTGAGTCGATAGGGGATGAGCAGTTCTTC. It encodes CAISESIGDEQFF.

The rearrangement links TRBV7-9 to TRBJ2-5; 8 nucleotides agree with TRBD1. Losses at the gene ends were 11 bases for V and 3 bases for J; bases not matched to a gene: 8. The CDR3 covers 13 residues. Germline lookup yields CDR1 SEHNR and CDR2 FQNEAQ (reference sequence). The CDR3 DNA follows: TGTGCCGGGGAGACAGGGGTGGAAGAGACCCAGTACTTC. This translates into CAGETGVEETQYF. The full variable domain, its missing parts supplied by reference TRBV7-9 and TRBJ2-5, is DTGVSQNPRHKITKRGQNVTFRCDPISEHNRLYWYRQTLGQGPEFLTYFQNEAQLEKSRLLSDRFSAERPKGSFSTLEIQRTEQGDSAMYLCAGETGVEETQYFGPGTRLLVL.

To note about this clone: One junction end does not reproduce the germline sequence, and a read error may be involved. At the DNA level, this CDR3 is encoded by other sequences in the same sample as well. This chain joins TRBV29-1 and TRBJ2-2, with 9 bases lining up with TRBD2. Germline loops: CDR1 SQVTM, CDR2 ANQGSEA. The CDR3 loop spans 13 amino acids. The CDR3, as DNA: TGTAGCGTTGGAGCGGGAGGTGGCGGGGAGCTGTTTTTT. It translates to CSVGAGGGGELFF.

This clone has a single count. This rearrangement joins TRBV27 to TRBJ2-7; maybe TRBD2 (5 bases). CDR1 is MNHEY, CDR2 SMNVEV, per germline (reference sequence). V was pared by 7 bases and J by 1 base, with 17 bases between. CDR3 size: 15 residues. CDR3 DNA sequence: TGTGCCAGCACCCTTCTGGCGACTACGTCCTACGAGCAGTACTTC. This gives the protein CASTLLATTSYEQYF.

V is TRBV5-1 and J is TRBJ2-3, with D possibly being TRBD1 (5 bases). The germline gives CDR1 SGHRS, CDR2 YFSETQ. The germline V and J ends were trimmed by 1 base and 1 base, with 13 bases remaining between them. This CDR3 has 16 amino acids. The CDR3 coding sequence is TGCGCCAGCAGCTTGTGGGGCGCCGCCGGCACAGATACGCAGTATTTT. Translation gives CASSLWGAAGTDTQYF.

The CDR3 region is CASSRELAFGETQYF. DNA of the CDR3: TGTGCCAGTAGTAGAGAACTAGCTTTCGGGGAGACCCAGTACTTC. The V and J genes are TRBV19 and TRBJ2-5, with TRBD2 as a possible D gene (6 bases). The length of the CDR3 is 15 residues. Trimming took off 4 bases at V and 5 bases at J, with 17 bases between the two ends. From germline, CDR1 is LNHDA and CDR2 SQIVND (reference sequence). Variable domain in full (rest from reference TRBV19 and TRBJ2-5): DGGITQSPKYLFRKEGQNVTLSCEQNLNHDAMYWYRQDPGQGLRLIYYSQIVNDFQKGDIAEGYSVSREKKESFPLTVTSAQKNPTAFYLCASSRELAFGETQYFGPGTRLLVL.

This clone was observed a handful of times. The chain joins TRBV2 to TRBJ2-7; 11 nucleotides match TRBD2. The CDR3 loop spans 19 amino acids. Germline CDR1 is SNHLY and CDR2 is FYNNEI. V lost 0 bases, J lost 0 bases, and 10 bases stayed unmatched. The CDR3 DNA reads TGTGCCAGCAGTGAAGCGCCGTCTAGCGGGAGGCCGAGCTCCTACGAGCAGTACTTC. Translation gives CASSEAPSSGRPSSYEQYF.

CDR3 in amino acids: CASQAGSTDTQYF. The CDR3 nucleotides are TGTGCCAGCCAGGCGGGGAGCACAGATACGCAGTATTTT. This chain joins TRBV2 and TRBJ2-3, with D perhaps TRBD2 (6 bases). Trimming removed 8 bases from V and 0 bases from J, with 9 bases in between. Germline CDR1 SNHLY, CDR2 FYNNEI. The CDR3 loop spans 13 amino acids.

This rearrangement joins TRBV19 to TRBJ2-5; 11 positions match TRBD1. The germline gives CDR1 LNHDA, CDR2 SQIVND (reference sequence). The CDR3 is made up of 14 amino acids. The V segment lost 3 bases and the J segment 8 bases; nucleotides outside the gene matches: 5. The chain's CDR3 is CASSISGQGGTQYF. The CDR3 coding sequence is TGTGCCAGTAGTATTTCGGGACAGGGGGGAACCCAGTACTTC.

The chain links TRBV5-1 to TRBJ1-2; tentatively, D is TRBD1 (6 bases). Looked up from germline, CDR1 is SGHRS and CDR2 is YFSETQ. The CDR3 covers 15 residues. V was cut by 4 bases and J by 4 bases, with 17 bases left in between. The CDR3 DNA is TGCGCCAGCAGCCCACAGGGCCTCCCTGGCTATGGCTACACCTTC. As protein: CASSPQGLPGYGYTF.

The chain employs TRBV5-1 and TRBJ2-5; no reliable D call. Germline V gene lookup returns CDR1 SGHRS and CDR2 YFSETQ. The ends were cut back, 4 bases at V and 3 bases at J, with 16 bases in the middle. The CDR3 is 15 amino acids. The CDR3 here is CASSETSRFEETQYF. CDR3 nucleotides: TGCGCCAGCAGCGAGACATCCAGATTTGAAGAGACCCAGTACTTC.

V is TRBV27 and J is TRBJ1-5; possible D gene TRBD1, 5 bases. The CDR3 extends over 14 amino acids. Trimming left V 2 bases short and J 1 base short, with 6 bases between. CDR1 and CDR2 (germline): MNHEY, SMNVEV (reference sequence). CDR3 bases: TGTGCCAGCAGTTTAGGACAAAGCAATCAGCCCCAGCATTTT. Its translation: CASSLGQSNQPQHF.

In this sample, this clone turned up a few times. This sequence joins TRBV5-1 and TRBJ1-1, with 7 bases identical to TRBD1. Germline V CDR1 and CDR2: SGHRS, YFSETQ. Trimming at V came to 4 bases and at J to 1 base, leaving 10 bases not matched to a gene. The length of the CDR3 is 16 residues. This CDR3 is CASSPTRQGSNTEAFF. CDR3 DNA: TGCGCCAGCAGCCCAACTCGACAGGGATCGAACACTGAAGCTTTCTTT.

J is TRBJ1-2 and V is TRBV30, with D possibly matching TRBD1 (6 bases). The CDR3 spans 14 residues. The germline V gene has CDR1 GTSNPN and CDR2 SVGIG (reference sequence). V lost 3 bases and J lost 3, with 14 bases in between. CDR3 in DNA: TGTGCCTGGAGACAACCGAACAGGGACTATGGCTACACCTTC. This sequence encodes CAWRQPNRDYGYTF. Supplemented by reference TRBV30 and TRBJ1-2, the full variable domain reads SQTIHQWPATLVQPVGSPLSLECTVEGTSNPNLYWYRQAAGRGLQLLFYSVGIGQISSEVPQNLSASRPQDRQFILSSKKLLLSDSGFYLCAWRQPNRDYGYTFGSGTRLTVV.

The chain links TRBV18 to TRBJ2-1, with TRBD1 identical over 9 bases. Trimming cost V 3 bases and J 2 bases; bases outside gene matches: 8. The CDR3 sequence is 17 residues long. Per germline, CDR1 KGHSH and CDR2 LQKENI. The CDR3 loop is CASSPILDRGTYNEQFF. In nucleotides, the CDR3 is TGTGCCAGCTCACCCATACTCGACAGGGGGACCTACAATGAGCAGTTCTTC.

This clone was observed a single time. CDR3 nucleotides: TGTGCCAGCACCGACTCAGGGGGTAATCAGCCCCAGCATTTT. It codes for CASTDSGGNQPQHF. The chain combines TRBV7-8 with TRBJ1-5, with 7 positions matching TRBD1. The V gene end was trimmed by 7 bases and the J gene end by 4 bases; junction bases not matched to a gene: 7. Germline lookup yields CDR1 SGHVS and CDR2 FQNEAQ. The CDR3 runs 14 residues.

The chain joins TRBV28 to TRBJ2-7, with TRBD1 matching over 9 bases. This CDR3 region has 16 residues. Looked up from germline, CDR1 is MDHEN and CDR2 is SYDVKM. V lost 5 bases, J lost 2 bases, and 10 bases stayed unmatched. The CDR3 DNA sequence: TGTGCCAGCAGTCAACCGACAGGGGGAACCACCTACGAGCAGTACTTC. Protein sequence: CASSQPTGGTTYEQYF.

The chain carries TRBV7-9 and TRBJ2-5; unclear D gene. The ends were cut back, 5 bases at V and 0 bases at J, with 16 bases in the middle. In germline, CDR1 is SEHNR, CDR2 FQNEAQ (reference sequence). The CDR3 has 16 amino acids. The CDR3 region is CASSAPIEAYQETQYF. CDR3 sequence (DNA): TGTGCCAGCAGCGCACCTATTGAAGCGTACCAAGAGACCCAGTACTTC.